A single sample gave rise to the 21 T cell receptor beta chains below, sequenced in a study of blood T cell repertoires in COVID-19. Sequenced by immunoSEQ multiplex PCR; TCRdb stores in-frame clones only, minus some. This sample has hundreds of thousands of clones; approximately 80% occur once, and the top ten carry more than 9%. Material: peripheral blood. These receptors all stem from a woman of 80 years or more with acute or convalescent COVID-19.

This chain uses TRBV9 with TRBJ2-5, with 12 bases lining up with TRBD2. The CDR3 length is 17 residues. Germline V gene sequence: CDR1 SGDLS, CDR2 YYNGEE. Germline trimming cut 1 base from V and 1 base from J; bases unmatched to any gene: 5. CDR3 in DNA: TGTGCCAGCAGCGTACTAGCGGGAGGGCCTGCCCAAGAGACCCAGTACTTC. Amino acids: CASSVLAGGPAQETQYF.

This chain joins TRBV7-9 and TRBJ2-3; the match to TRBD2 covers 14 bases. The CDR3 is 16 amino acids. The germline V gene has CDR1 SEHNR and CDR2 FQNEAQ (reference sequence). V was pared by 6 bases and J by 6 bases, with 8 bases of the junction left unmatched. The CDR3 nucleotides read TGTGCCAGCAGTCCCCGACTAGCGGGGGGGACTGATACGCAGTATTTT. Its translation is CASSPRLAGGTDTQYF.

The chain is built from TRBV27 and TRBJ1-1, with 9 bases fitting TRBD1. J was trimmed by 10 bases and V by 4 bases; bases with no gene match: 16. Germline V lookup: CDR1 MNHEY, CDR2 SMNVEV (reference sequence). The CDR3 covers 16 residues. The CDR3 sequence: CASSSSGTGWVGGAFF. As DNA, the CDR3 is TGTGCCAGCAGTTCATCCGGGACAGGGTGGGTTGGTGGAGCTTTCTTT.

The rearrangement uses TRBV4-3 and TRBJ2-3, with D possibly matching TRBD2 (5 bases). This CDR3 is built from 16 residues. The germline V gene encodes CDR1 LGHNA and CDR2 YSLEER. V was shortened by 4 bases and J by 1 base, with 15 bases between the two germline ends. CDR3 loop: CASSLERFTGTDTQYF. CDR3 nucleotide sequence: TGCGCCAGCAGCCTCGAGCGGTTTACGGGCACAGATACGCAGTATTTT.

This clone was counted once. This chain connects TRBV7-2 to TRBJ2-5; D is possibly TRBD1 (5 bases). The V end was cut by 5 bases, the J end by 3 bases, with 16 bases between. The CDR3 has 15 amino acids. Germline CDR1 reads SGHTA; CDR2 reads FQGNSA. The CDR3: CASSPSGRPEETQYF. The CDR3 DNA is TGTGCCAGCAGCCCCTCAGGGCGGCCCGAAGAGACCCAGTACTTC.

The genes are TRBV6-6 and TRBJ2-1; 8 bases line up with TRBD2. Germline-derived CDR1 and CDR2 are MNHNY and SVGAGI (reference sequence). Germline trimming cut 8 bases from V and 5 bases from J; bases unmatched to any gene: 5. CDR3 length: 13 residues. CDR3 DNA: TGTGCCAGCGGCCCGGGAGGGAACAATGAGCAGTTCTTC. Its translation: CASGPGGNNEQFF.

This clone was recorded once. This chain uses TRBV7-3 with TRBJ2-7; 8 positions match TRBD2. This CDR3 spans 14 amino acids. CDR1 SGHTA and CDR2 FQGTGA come from the germline V gene. V gave up 1 base and J gave up 7 bases; unmatched junction bases: 6. The CDR3 DNA sequence: TGTGCCAGCAGCTTAAAAGCGGGAGACAGTGAGCAGTACTTC. It encodes CASSLKAGDSEQYF.

The V gene is TRBV9, the J gene TRBJ1-3, with D maybe TRBD1 (6 bases). Between the trimmed V and J ends, which lost 0 bases and 0 bases, there was a span of 13 bases. The CDR3 has 17 residues. From germline, CDR1 is SGDLS and CDR2 YYNGEE. DNA for the CDR3: TGTGCCAGCAGCGTAGGGACAGCTGCTGACTCTGGAAACACCATATATTTT. Translated, it gives CASSVGTAADSGNTIYF.

This rearrangement joins TRBV6-5 to TRBJ2-7; 7 nucleotides align to TRBD1. Germline values: CDR1 MNHEY, CDR2 SVGAGI. The CDR3 has 14 amino acids. J lost 0 bases, V lost 6 bases, and 5 bases had no gene match. CDR3 DNA: TGTGCCAGCAGGAACAGGGGCGTCTCCTACGAGCAGTACTTC. This gives the protein CASRNRGVSYEQYF.

About this clone: One junction end disagrees with the germline gene, perhaps due to a read error. The chain has TRBV2 and TRBJ1-6, with 7 bases fitting TRBD1. The CDR3 runs to 13 residues. Germline V lookup: CDR1 SNHLY, CDR2 FYNNEI. CDR3 coding DNA: TGTGCCAGCAGCTACCCAGGGGGAGTCACACCCAATTTT. This translates into CASSYPGGVTPNF.

V and J are TRBV7-2 and TRBJ2-5, with a possible D match to TRBD1 (5 bases). CDR3 length: 14 amino acids. Germline-derived CDR1 and CDR2 are SGHTA and FQGNSA. Trimming took off 2 bases at V and 2 bases at J, with 9 bases between the two ends. CDR3 sequence (DNA): TGTGCCAGCAGCTTATTGCCAGGGCAAGAGACCCAGTACTTC. Translating gives CASSLLPGQETQYF.

The chain carries TRBV11-2 and TRBJ1-1; 8 bases are shared with TRBD1. From germline, CDR1 is SGHAT and CDR2 FQNNGV. V lost 3 bases, J lost 4 bases, and 4 bases stayed unmatched. The CDR3 sequence is 14 residues long. CDR3 DNA: TGTGCCAGCAGCTTCCAGGGGGCGGCCACTGAAGCTTTCTTT. Translating gives CASSFQGAATEAFF.

The CDR3 spells CASSIGSKGWNSPLHF. As DNA, the CDR3 is TGTGCCAGCAGTATCGGGAGCAAGGGATGGAATTCACCCCTCCACTTT. This chain joins TRBV28 and TRBJ1-6; D call uncertain. Germline V gives CDR1 MDHEN, CDR2 SYDVKM. The CDR3 has 16 residues. V was pared by 5 bases and J by 7 bases, with 18 bases between.

The chain couples TRBV30 to TRBJ2-1, with D perhaps matching TRBD2 (6 bases). Germline assignment: CDR1 GTSNPN and CDR2 SVGIG (reference sequence). CDR3 length equals 13 residues. Trimming removed 2 bases from V and 5 bases from J, with 10 bases in between. CDR3 nucleotide sequence: TGTGCCTGGAGTAGGCGGGAAAACAATGAGCAGTTCTTC. Amino acid sequence: CAWSRRENNEQFF.

The CDR3 here is CASSFQQGEETQYF. CDR3 nucleotide sequence: TGCGCCAGCAGCTTTCAACAGGGAGAAGAGACCCAGTACTTC. The V and J genes are TRBV5-1 and TRBJ2-5; possible D gene TRBD1, 6 bases. Germline CDR1 is SGHRS and CDR2 is YFSETQ. V shed 2 bases and J shed 3 bases, with 11 bases lying between them. CDR3 length: 14 residues.

The V and J genes are TRBV5-5 and TRBJ2-1; 11 bases agree with TRBD2. The CDR3 consists of 15 residues. V was pared by 2 bases and J by 2 bases, with 0 bases of the junction left unmatched. Germline CDR1 and CDR2: SGHKS and YYEKEE (reference sequence). The CDR3 here is CASSFSGRAYNEQFF. Written as DNA, the CDR3 is TGTGCCAGCAGCTTTAGCGGGAGGGCCTACAATGAGCAGTTCTTC.

The chain uses TRBV20-1 and TRBJ2-7; D is possibly TRBD2 (6 bases). The CDR3 covers 11 residues. Germline V CDR1 and CDR2: DFQATT, SNEGSKA (reference sequence). The germline V and J ends were trimmed by 1 base and 9 bases, with 10 bases remaining between them. The chain's CDR3 is CSARVGAGQYF. The CDR3 bases are TGCAGTGCTAGAGTCGGAGCGGGGCAGTACTTC.

This clone showed up just a few times. The chain links TRBV3-1 (or the pseudogene TRBV3-2) to TRBJ1-1; D is possibly TRBD1 (5 bases). The CDR3 consists of 15 residues. Deletions cut 0 bases from V and 7 bases from J, with 15 bases between. Germline V gene sequence: CDR1 LGHDT, CDR2 YNNKEL (reference sequence). The CDR3 region is CASSQDLRRGDEAFF. CDR3 DNA: TGTGCCAGCAGCCAAGATTTGAGAAGGGGTGATGAAGCTTTCTTT.

V usage is TRBV16 and J usage is TRBJ1-2; D may be TRBD1 (5 bases). CDR1 KGHSY and CDR2 FQNENV come from the germline V gene. The CDR3 is 15 residues long. Between the trimmed V and J ends, which lost 2 bases and 3 bases, there was a span of 13 bases. The CDR3 is CASSQASGDYYGYTF. In DNA, the CDR3 is TGTGCCAGCAGCCAAGCCTCGGGGGACTACTATGGCTACACCTTC.

This sequence joins TRBV7-2 and TRBJ1-1; no clear D gene. V lost 5 bases and J 7 bases, leaving 14 bases between the germline ends. CDR1 and CDR2 (germline): SGHTA, FQGNSA. The CDR3 is 13 residues long. CDR3 coding DNA: TGTGCCAGCAGCCCAACGGAGTACCTTGAAGCTTTCTTT. Its translation is CASSPTEYLEAFF.

This clone has only a few counts. This sequence joins TRBV10-3 and TRBJ1-1, with D unclear. The length of the CDR3 is 11 residues. CDR1 and CDR2 (germline): ENHRY, SYGVKD. Trimming pared 5 bases from V and 3 bases from J, leaving 4 bases between. In nucleotides, the CDR3 is TGTGCCATCAGTTCCGACACTGAAGCTTTCTTT. Residues: CAISSDTEAFF.